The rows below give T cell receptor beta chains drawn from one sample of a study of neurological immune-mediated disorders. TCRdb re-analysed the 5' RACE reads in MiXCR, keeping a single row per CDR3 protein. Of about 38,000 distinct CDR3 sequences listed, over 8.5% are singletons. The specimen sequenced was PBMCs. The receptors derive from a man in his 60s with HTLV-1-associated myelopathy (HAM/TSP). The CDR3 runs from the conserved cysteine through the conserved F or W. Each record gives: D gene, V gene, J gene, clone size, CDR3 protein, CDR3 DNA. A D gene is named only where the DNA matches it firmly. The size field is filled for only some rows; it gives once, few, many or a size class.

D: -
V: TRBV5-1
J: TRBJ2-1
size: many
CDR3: CASSLELESYEQFF
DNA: TGCGCCAGCAGCTTGGAACTAGAGAGCTATGAGCAGTTCTTC

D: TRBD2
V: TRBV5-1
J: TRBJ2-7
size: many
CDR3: CASSWEGLDEQYF
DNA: TGCGCCAGCAGCTGGGAGGGCCTAGACGAGCAGTACTTC

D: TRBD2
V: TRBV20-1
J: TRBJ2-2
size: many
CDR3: CSARDLRAGGDTGELFF
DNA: TGCAGTGCTAGAGACCTAAGGGCGGGAGGCGACACCGGGGAGCTGTTTTTT

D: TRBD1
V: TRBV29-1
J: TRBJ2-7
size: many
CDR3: CSVEVEDRVGYEQYF
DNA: TGCAGCGTTGAAGTGGAGGACAGGGTGGGTTACGAGCAGTACTTC

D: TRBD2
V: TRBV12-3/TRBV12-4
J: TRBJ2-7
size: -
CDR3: CASSYSGEQQYF
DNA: TGTGCCAGCAGTTACAGCGGGGAGCAGCAGTACTTC

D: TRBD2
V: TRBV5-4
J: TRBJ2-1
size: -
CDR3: CASSFPSGSGGARNEQFF
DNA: TGTGCCAGCAGCTTTCCTAGCGGGAGTGGTGGTGCTCGCAATGAGCAGTTCTTC

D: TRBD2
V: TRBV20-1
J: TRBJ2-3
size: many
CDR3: CSAFARGGRATDTQYF
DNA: TGCAGTGCTTTTGCCCGGGGCGGGAGGGCCACAGATACGCAGTATTTT

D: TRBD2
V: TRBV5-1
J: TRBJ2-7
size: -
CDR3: CASSWTSGRYEKYF
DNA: TGCGCCAGCAGCTGGACTAGCGGGAGGTACGAGAAGTACTTC

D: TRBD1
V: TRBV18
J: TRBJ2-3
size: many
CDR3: CASSRTTGTGGTDTQYF
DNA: TGTGCCAGCTCACGGACTACTGGGACAGGGGGCACAGATACGCAGTATTTT

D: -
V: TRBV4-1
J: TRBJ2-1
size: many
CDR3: CASSPGGREIRNEQFF
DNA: TGCGCCAGCAGCCCAGGTGGCAGGGAGATTCGCAATGAGCAGTTCTTC

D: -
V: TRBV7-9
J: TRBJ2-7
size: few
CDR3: CASSSPDSPTEQYF
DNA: TGTGCCAGCAGCTCCCCAGATTCTCCCACCGAGCAGTACTTC

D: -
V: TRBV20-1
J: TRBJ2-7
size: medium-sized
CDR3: CSAPGPSYEQYF
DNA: TGCAGTGCCCCGGGGCCCTCCTACGAGCAGTACTTC

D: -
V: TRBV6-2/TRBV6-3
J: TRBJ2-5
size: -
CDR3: CACTTSGRETQYF
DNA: TGTGCCTGCACGACCTCGGGGAGAGAGACCCAGTACTTC

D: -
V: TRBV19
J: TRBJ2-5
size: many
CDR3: CASSTQLTSMMQTQYF
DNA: TGTGCCAGTAGTACCCAACTGACTAGTATGATGCAGACCCAGTACTTC

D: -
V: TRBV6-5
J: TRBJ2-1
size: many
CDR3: CASSYSPRETTSYNEQFF
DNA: TGTGCCAGCAGTTACTCCCCACGGGAAACTACCTCCTACAATGAGCAGTTCTTC

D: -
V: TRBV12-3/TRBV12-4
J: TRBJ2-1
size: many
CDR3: CASSLGQGGRNEQFF
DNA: TGTGCCAGCAGTTTAGGGCAGGGAGGTCGCAATGAGCAGTTCTTC

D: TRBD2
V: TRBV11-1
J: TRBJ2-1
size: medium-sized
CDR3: CASSRGTSGSSYNEQFF
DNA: TGTGCCAGCAGCCGAGGGACTAGCGGGAGCTCCTACAATGAGCAGTTCTTC

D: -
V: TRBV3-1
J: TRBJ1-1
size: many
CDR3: CASSEDLLMNTEAFF
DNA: TGTGCCAGCAGTGAGGACCTTCTCATGAACACTGAAGCTTTCTTT

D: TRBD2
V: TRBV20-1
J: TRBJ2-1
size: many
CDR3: CSATRAGVGEQFF
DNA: TGCAGTGCTACCCGAGCGGGAGTCGGTGAGCAGTTCTTC

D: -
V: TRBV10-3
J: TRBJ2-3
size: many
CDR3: CAISAVAPTDTQYF
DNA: TGTGCCATCAGTGCGGTAGCACCGACAGATACGCAGTATTTT

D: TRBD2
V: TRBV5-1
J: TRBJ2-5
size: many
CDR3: CASSSPLASGQETQYF
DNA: TGCGCCAGCAGCTCCCCCCTGGCTAGCGGTCAAGAGACCCAGTACTTC

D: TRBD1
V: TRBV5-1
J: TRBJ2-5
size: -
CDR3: CASNLNRGETQYF
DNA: TGCGCCAGCAACTTAAACAGGGGGGAGACCCAGTACTTC

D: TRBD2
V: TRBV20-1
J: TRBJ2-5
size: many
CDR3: CSARGITSGQETQYF
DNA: TGCAGTGCTAGAGGTATCACTAGCGGTCAAGAGACCCAGTACTTC

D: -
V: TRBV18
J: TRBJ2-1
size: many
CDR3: CASSPRESYNEQFF
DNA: TGTGCCAGCTCACCACGGGAGTCCTACAATGAGCAGTTCTTC

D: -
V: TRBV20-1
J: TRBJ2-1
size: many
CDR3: CSANRQEHYNEQFF
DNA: TGCAGTGCTAACAGACAGGAGCACTACAATGAGCAGTTCTTC

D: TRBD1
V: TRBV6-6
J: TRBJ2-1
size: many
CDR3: CASCEGQGVNNEQFF
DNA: TGTGCCAGCTGCGAGGGACAGGGGGTCAACAATGAGCAGTTCTTC

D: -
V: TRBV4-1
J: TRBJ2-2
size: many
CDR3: CASSQEPVSTGELFF
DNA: TGCGCCAGCAGCCAAGAACCGGTGAGCACCGGGGAGCTGTTTTTT

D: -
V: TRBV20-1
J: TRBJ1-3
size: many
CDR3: CSAPRDTSGSGNTIYF
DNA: TGCAGTGCGCCACGGGACACGTCGGGGTCTGGAAACACCATATATTTT

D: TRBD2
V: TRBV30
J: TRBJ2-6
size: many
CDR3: CAGTSGRDFSGANVLTF
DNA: TGTGCCGGGACTAGCGGGAGAGACTTCTCTGGGGCCAACGTCCTGACTTTC

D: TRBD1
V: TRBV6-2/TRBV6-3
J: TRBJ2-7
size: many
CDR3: CASSTGQPLGEQYF
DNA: TGTGCCAGCAGTACGGGACAGCCCCTAGGAGAGCAGTACTTC

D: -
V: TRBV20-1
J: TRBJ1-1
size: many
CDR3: CSARGGIMNTEAFF
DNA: TGCAGTGCTAGAGGAGGAATAATGAACACTGAAGCTTTCTTT

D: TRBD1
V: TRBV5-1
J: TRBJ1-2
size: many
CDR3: CASSWDSGKGYTF
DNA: TGCGCCAGCAGCTGGGACAGCGGAAAGGGCTACACCTTC

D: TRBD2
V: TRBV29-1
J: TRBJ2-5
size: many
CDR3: CSVGKLAGGPGGETQYF
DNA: TGCAGCGTTGGGAAACTAGCGGGAGGTCCCGGGGGAGAGACCCAGTACTTC

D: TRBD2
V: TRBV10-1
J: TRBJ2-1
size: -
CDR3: CASSDGASGNIEQFF
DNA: TGCGCCAGCAGTGATGGGGCCAGCGGGAACATTGAGCAGTTCTTC

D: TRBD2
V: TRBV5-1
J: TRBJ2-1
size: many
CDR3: CASRRLAGGHEQFF
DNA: TGCGCCAGCAGGAGACTAGCGGGAGGTCATGAGCAGTTCTTC

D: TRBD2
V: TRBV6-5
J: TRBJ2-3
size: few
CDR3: CASSYQSGRSTDTQYF
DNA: TGTGCCAGCAGTTACCAGAGCGGGAGGAGCACAGATACGCAGTATTTT

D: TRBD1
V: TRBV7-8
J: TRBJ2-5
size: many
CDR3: CASSPFPTGEETQYF
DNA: TGTGCCAGCAGCCCATTTCCGACAGGGGAAGAGACCCAGTACTTC

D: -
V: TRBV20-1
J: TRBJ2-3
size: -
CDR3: CSASLTVADTQYF
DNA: TGCAGTGCGAGCCTGACAGTCGCAGATACGCAGTATTTT

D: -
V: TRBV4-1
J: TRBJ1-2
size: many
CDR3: CASSQDTGWDYGYTF
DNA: TGCGCCAGCAGCCAAGATACAGGATGGGACTATGGCTACACCTTC

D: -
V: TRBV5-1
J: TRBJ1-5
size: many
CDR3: CASSTGGGLDQPQHF
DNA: TGCGCCAGCAGCACCGGCGGGGGGTTGGATCAGCCCCAGCATTTT

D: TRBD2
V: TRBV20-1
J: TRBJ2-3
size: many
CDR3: CSAVLAGGTDTQYF
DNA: TGCAGTGCGGTCTTAGCGGGAGGCACAGATACGCAGTATTTT

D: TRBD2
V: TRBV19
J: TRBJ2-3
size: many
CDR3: CASSSVRAGADTQYF
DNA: TGTGCCAGTAGTTCCGTTCGGGCGGGAGCAGATACGCAGTATTTT

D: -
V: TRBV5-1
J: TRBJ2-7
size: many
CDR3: CASSLAGASYEQYF
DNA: TGCGCCAGCAGCTTGGCCGGGGCTTCCTACGAGCAGTACTTC

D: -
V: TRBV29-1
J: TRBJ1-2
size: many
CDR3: CSVSTGYGYTF
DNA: TGCAGCGTTTCGACAGGCTATGGCTACACCTTC

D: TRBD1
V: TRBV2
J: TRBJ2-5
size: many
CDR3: CASSPGQGRIQYF
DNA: TGTGCCAGCAGTCCGGGACAGGGGAGGATCCAGTACTTC

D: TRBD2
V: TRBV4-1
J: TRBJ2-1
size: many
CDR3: CASSQVSAGGPNNEQFF
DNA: TGCGCCAGCAGCCAAGTATCGGCGGGAGGGCCAAACAATGAGCAGTTCTTC

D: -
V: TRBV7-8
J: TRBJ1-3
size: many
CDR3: CASSVFWAGGNTIYF
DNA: TGTGCCAGCAGCGTATTTTGGGCGGGCGGAAACACCATATATTTT

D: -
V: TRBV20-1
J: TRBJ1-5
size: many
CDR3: CSASPLMGQAGQPQHF
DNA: TGCAGTGCTAGCCCCCTAATGGGGCAGGCTGGTCAGCCCCAGCATTTT

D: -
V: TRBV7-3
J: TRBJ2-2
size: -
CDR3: CASTLIGGGNTGELFF
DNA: TGTGCCAGCACCTTAATTGGGGGCGGGAACACCGGGGAGCTGTTTTTT

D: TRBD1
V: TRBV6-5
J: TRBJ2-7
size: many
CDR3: CASEGRDRGREQYF
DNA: TGTGCCAGCGAGGGACGGGACAGGGGTCGCGAGCAGTACTTC